This TCR beta chain derives from a study of T cell therapy after organ transplantation. Study-level information: Therapy products were autologous CMV-specific T cells, peptide-expanded for around two weeks.

Time point described: 4-8 weeks after completion of therapy. Drug-resistant or recurrent cytomegalovirus affected these solid-organ transplant recipient patients. J gave up 6 bases and V 5 bases, and 29 bases lay outside the gene matches. CDR3 length: 20 residues. From germline, CDR1 is SQVTM and CDR2 ANQGSEA. General study findings and limits: Few nonresponder expansions may reflect low coverage from poor CD8+ yield.

Remarks on this clone: What it binds is not known.

Here immunoSEQ multiplex PCR was the method, and the copy in TCRdb shows in-frame clones only, minus some. Altogether 15,000 to 20,000 clones are present, over 75% being singletons, with the ten largest covering about a tenth. The source of this sequence is a human patient who had received a solid organ transplant and had CMV disease. The graft donor may have contributed some T cells. The sequenced sample was CD8+ T cells from blood, obtained after autologous CMV-specific T cell therapy. The genes are TRBV29-1 and TRBJ2-7; 9 nucleotides match TRBD1. CDR3 DNA: TGCAGCGTTTGCGATAACCCGATAACGAGGTTTCGGGACAGGGCGGGCGAGCAGTACTTC. This translates into CSVCDNPITRFRDRAGEQYF.